The present TCR beta chain was sequenced within a study of early T cells in non-severe SARS-CoV-2 infection. Study as a whole: Bulk RNA taken from unsorted whole blood was sequenced, leaving chains unpaired.

About this clonotype: Antigen: not known.

Germline loops: CDR1 SGHRS, CDR2 YFSETQ. Trimming stripped 5 bases from V and 1 base from J, with 9 bases between. This CDR3 has 13 residues. Attached unique molecular identifiers marked individual cDNA molecules. TCRdb re-called the 5' RACE reads through MiXCR, storing one row per CDR3 protein. Of tens of thousands of distinct CDR3 sequences listed, roughly 15% are singletons. Study outcomes and limitations: There was a bias toward anti-spike CD8 responses in VDJdb matching, which missed private and CD4 specificities.

The sequenced material came from whole blood. The chain carries TRBV5-1 and TRBJ1-2; D is possibly TRBD1 (5 bases). This TCR was sampled from an adult who was a healthcare worker with PCR-confirmed SARS-CoV-2 infection or an uninfected control (not recorded which). The DNA of the CDR3 is TGCGCCAGCAGACGGGACGGTAACTATGGCTACACCTTC. It encodes CASRRDGNYGYTF.